This entry is about one TCR beta chain. The antigen remains unidentified. This PCR relied on a set of 60 Vbeta primers and 13 Jbeta primers. This table comes from immunoSEQ multiplex PCR, and its TCRdb copy is limited to in-frame clones, with some not included. This table has about 120,000 clones, around three quarters appearing once. This entry comes from a study of cytomegalovirus exposure and HLA in healthy donors. About the study: One earlier analysis, a look at approximately 190 million T cells, found around 110 million unique TCR beta sequences.

The CDR3 totals 13 residues. Germline CDR1 is MNHNS and CDR2 is SASEGT. Study outcomes and limitations: For most subjects, TCR beta sequences were reported to predict HLA-A and HLA-B alleles with accuracy. In a later analysis, across HLA loci, associated TCR counts were highest for DRB1, lowest for HLA-C. TCR beta V- and J-gene trimming, according to a later analysis, was linked to a missense DCLRE1C variant.

The source of this sequence is a middle-aged woman in good health and CMV-seropositive. The rearrangement links TRBV6-1 to TRBJ2-5, with no clear D. The end of the DNA is better explained by TRBJ2-7, so the J call may be wrong. The sample was PBMCs. CDR3: CASSAQPYYEQYF. CDR3 nucleotides: TGTGCCAGCAGTGCTCAGCCCTACTACGAGCAGTACTTC.